Following are 6 T cell receptor beta chains from one sample sequenced in a study of early T cells in non-severe SARS-CoV-2 infection (dated by TCRdb to about 2021). The library relied on 5' RACE. Reads for this sample came from a NextSeq 500. TCRdb's own reprocessing of the public reads used fastp at Q25 and MiXCR and kept productive beta chains. Rows with one shared CDR3 protein collapse into an entry with the most common genes and DNA. For this sample there are more than 35,000 distinct CDR3 sequences; around 6.1% appear just once. Around 24% of the sample is in the top ten clones. Sequenced: whole blood. The receptor set was obtained from an adult who was a healthcare worker with PCR-confirmed SARS-CoV-2 infection or an uninfected control (not recorded which).

Many counts were recorded for this clonotype. The chain combines TRBV5-6 with TRBJ1-2, with 7 bases identical to TRBD1. With V trimmed by 2 bases and J by 8 bases, 12 bases remained unmatched. Germline lookup yields CDR1 SGHDT and CDR2 YYEEEE. CDR3 length equals 15 residues. The DNA of the CDR3 is TGTGCCAGCAGCTTCGGAACTACAGGGGCGAGAGGCTACACCTTC. Protein: CASSFGTTGARGYTF.

This clonotype has only a few counts. This sequence joins TRBV7-9 and TRBJ2-3, with no clear D. Between the trimmed V and J ends, which lost 5 bases and 2 bases, there was a span of 11 bases. This CDR3 is built from 14 residues. Germline V lookup: CDR1 SEHNR, CDR2 FQNEAQ (reference sequence). CDR3 in DNA: TGTGCCAGCAGCCTATTTGAGTTCACAGATACGCAGTATTTT. This translates into CASSLFEFTDTQYF.

This clonotype was counted at least ten times. V usage is TRBV10-1 and J usage is TRBJ2-4, with TRBD2 matching 10 bases. The CDR3 has 15 amino acids. V shed 7 bases, J shed 0 bases, and the junction held 3 bases outside the gene matches. CDR1 and CDR2 from the germline V gene are WNHNN and SYGVQD (reference sequence). The CDR3 here is CASTSGSLAKNIQYF. CDR3 DNA sequence: TGCGCCAGCACTAGCGGGAGTTTAGCCAAAAACATTCAGTACTTC.

This clonotype was recorded at least ten times. The chain joins TRBV10-3 to TRBJ2-5, with 12 bases fitting TRBD2. This CDR3 region has 16 residues. CDR1 and CDR2 (germline): ENHRY, SYGVKD. Trimming cost V 6 bases and J 1 base; bases outside gene matches: 6. This chain's CDR3 is CAIRAGLAGPQETQYF. CDR3 sequence (DNA): TGTGCCATCAGGGCCGGACTAGCGGGACCCCAAGAGACCCAGTACTTC.

The chain links TRBV5-1 to TRBJ1-6, with 7 bases matching TRBD1. Germline V gene lookup returns CDR1 SGHRS and CDR2 YFSETQ. V lost 4 bases to trimming and J lost 7 bases; unmatched junction nucleotides: 8. The CDR3 has 15 amino acids. In nucleotides, the CDR3 is TGCGCCAGCAGCCGGCTTGACAGGGACAATTCACCCCTCCACTTT. This translates into CASSRLDRDNSPLHF.

Many counts were recorded for this clonotype. This sequence joins TRBV6-1 and TRBJ2-1; 11 positions agree with TRBD2. J was trimmed by 5 bases and V by 6 bases; bases with no gene match: 3. Germline CDR1 is MNHNS and CDR2 is SASEGT. This CDR3 comprises 14 residues. This CDR3 reads CASRTGLADNEQFF. For the CDR3, the DNA is TGTGCCAGCAGGACGGGACTAGCGGACAATGAGCAGTTCTTC.